This TCR beta chain was identified during a study of Ad26.COV2.S vaccination and SARS-CoV-2 variants. Overall study findings and caveats: Placebo recipients and vaccine recipients were similar in non-spike TCR breadth. Reports say spike-specific CD8+ and CD4+ T cell responses covered substantial breadth after vaccination.

About this clone itself: What it binds is not known.

The CDR3 runs 13 residues. Germline CDR1 SEHNR, CDR2 FQNEAQ (reference sequence). Trimming took 3 bases from V and 2 from J, leaving 8 bases between them. Produced via immunoSEQ multiplex PCR; TCRdb's table is partial and in-frame only. The sample shows approximately 140,000 clones, about nine tenths of them seen only once. The gene calls are TRBV7-9 and TRBJ2-7; D gene unclear. The clonotype originates from a human donor who had recovered from COVID-19. This specimen consisted of peripheral blood, obtained after recovery from COVID-19. DNA for the CDR3: TGTGCCAGCAGCTTCGGCAGAGCCTACGAGCAGTACTTC. Translation gives CASSFGRAYEQYF.